This is a list of T cell receptor beta chains from one sample in a study of blood T cells in healthy people across ages. TCRdb re-analysed the 5' RACE reads in MiXCR, keeping a single row per CDR3 protein. Of around 500,000 distinct CDR3 sequences listed, under 55% are singletons. The sequenced sample consisted of blood. The receptors here all came from a man aged 80 or over in good health. CDR3s include the opening cysteine and the closing phenylalanine or tryptophan. The D gene is left open where the match is weak. Clone size is stated in some rows and not others, as once, few, many or a class when expanded.

clone size	D gene	V gene	J gene	CDR3 protein	CDR3 DNA
NA	NA	TRBV5-1	TRBJ2-1	CASSLGGDHYNEQFF	TGCGCCAGCAGCTTGGGGGGGGACCACTACAATGAGCAGTTCTTC
NA	TRBD2	TRBV27	TRBJ2-1	CASGRRLAEEYNEQFF	TGTGCCAGCGGCCGACGACTAGCGGAAGAATACAATGAGCAGTTCTTC
NA	NA	TRBV5-5	TRBJ2-7	CASSSGDFAYEQYF	TGTGCCAGCAGCTCAGGGGATTTCGCCTACGAGCAGTACTTC
few	NA	TRBV29-1	TRBJ2-7	CSAAKGGQYF	TGCAGCGCCGCGAAGGGGGGGCAGTACTTC
many	TRBD2	TRBV20-1	TRBJ2-7	CSARVPSGRASGEQYF	TGCAGTGCTAGAGTACCTAGCGGGAGGGCCTCAGGCGAGCAGTACTTC
NA	NA	TRBV20-1	TRBJ2-3	CSAQGRDTQYF	TGCAGTGCGCAGGGTCGAGATACGCAGTATTTT
NA	NA	TRBV29-1	TRBJ2-5	CSVGRGSETQYF	TGCAGCGTTGGGAGGGGGAGTGAGACCCAGTACTTC
NA	TRBD1	TRBV20-1	TRBJ2-7	CSAISFTGTGPTYEQYF	TGCAGTGCTATCTCTTTCACCGGGACAGGGCCTACCTACGAGCAGTACTTC
NA	TRBD2	TRBV29-1	TRBJ2-3	CSVVRGGRDTQYF	TGCAGCGTTGTGCGGGGGGGGAGAGATACGCAGTATTTT
NA	TRBD2	TRBV10-3	TRBJ2-3	CAISVLAGSTDTQYF	TGTGCCATCAGTGTACTAGCGGGTAGCACGGATACGCAGTATTTT
NA	NA	TRBV7-9	TRBJ1-1	CASSSRRAGNTEAFF	TGTGCCAGCAGCTCCCGAAGGGCTGGGAACACTGAAGCTTTCTTT
NA	TRBD2	TRBV15	TRBJ2-3	CATSISGSRADTQYF	TGTGCCACCAGCATTAGCGGGAGCAGGGCAGATACGCAGTATTTT
NA	TRBD1	TRBV10-3	TRBJ2-1	CAISESLPGQGFYEQFF	TGTGCCATCAGTGAGTCCCTCCCGGGACAGGGTTTCTATGAGCAGTTCTTC
many	TRBD1	TRBV20-1	TRBJ2-7	CSAPGQASYEQYF	TGCAGTGCCCCGGGACAGGCCTCCTACGAGCAGTACTTC
NA	NA	TRBV10-2	TRBJ2-3	CASSERTADMQYF	TGCGCCAGCAGTGAAAGGACAGCGGATATGCAGTATTTT
many	NA	TRBV6-5	TRBJ1-2	CASSSVRHGYTF	TGTGCCAGCAGTTCCGTTCGGCATGGCTACACCTTC
NA	TRBD1	TRBV12-5	TRBJ1-6	CASGLRDSTNSPLHF	TGTGCTAGTGGTTTGAGGGACAGCACTAATTCACCCCTCCACTTT
NA	NA	TRBV6-2/TRBV6-3	TRBJ1-5	CASSGYEGYSNQPQHF	TGTGCCAGCAGTGGCTATGAGGGATATAGCAATCAGCCCCAGCATTTT
few	NA	TRBV28	TRBJ2-7	CASRQGRHEQYF	TGTGCCAGCAGACAGGGTCGCCACGAGCAGTACTTC
NA	NA	TRBV9	TRBJ1-1	CASSERTMNTEAFF	TGTGCCAGCAGCGAACGGACCATGAACACTGAAGCTTTCTTT
NA	NA	TRBV2	TRBJ1-1	CASSEEGGSWTEAFF	TGTGCCAGCAGTGAGGAGGGGGGGTCATGGACTGAAGCTTTCTTT
many	NA	TRBV28	TRBJ2-7	CASSIGVEQYF	TGTGCCAGCAGTATAGGGGTTGAGCAGTACTTC
NA	TRBD2	TRBV20-1	TRBJ2-7	CSAPIGGAYEQYF	TGCAGTGCCCCCATCGGGGGGGCCTACGAGCAGTACTTC
few	NA	TRBV12-3/TRBV12-4	TRBJ2-7	CASSHRDLYEQYF	TGTGCCAGCAGTCACCGGGACCTTTACGAGCAGTACTTC
NA	NA	TRBV5-1	TRBJ2-5	CASSLDRALPMWETQYF	TGCGCCAGCAGCTTGGATAGGGCTCTTCCTATGTGGGAGACCCAGTACTTC
NA	NA	TRBV15	TRBJ2-7	CATSRSLGPTYEQYF	TGTGCCACCAGCAGATCCCTCGGGCCGACCTACGAGCAGTACTTC
NA	NA	TRBV11-2	TRBJ2-1	CASSNGRYEQFF	TGTGCCAGCAGCAATGGGCGATATGAGCAGTTCTTC
NA	TRBD1	TRBV7-7	TRBJ2-7	CASSPGQGNHEQYF	TGTGCTAGCAGCCCGGGACAGGGGAACCACGAGCAGTACTTC
few	NA	TRBV6-6	TRBJ1-6	CASSYGPGDSPLHF	TGTGCCAGCAGTTACGGCCCCGGGGATTCACCCCTCCACTTT
NA	NA	TRBV10-3	TRBJ2-5	CAIRPGQSIETQYF	TGTGCCATCAGACCGGGACAAAGTATAGAGACCCAGTACTTC
NA	TRBD1	TRBV7-2	TRBJ1-1	CVSSSGQSNTEAFF	TGTGTCAGCAGCTCGGGACAGTCGAACACTGAAGCTTTCTTT
few	NA	TRBV7-2	TRBJ1-2	CASSASGSGYTF	TGTGCCAGCAGCGCTTCAGGGTCCGGCTACACCTTC
NA	TRBD2	TRBV9	TRBJ2-5	CASSVGSGRETQYF	TGTGCCAGCAGCGTAGGTAGCGGGAGAGAGACCCAGTACTTC
few	NA	TRBV20-1	TRBJ2-6	CSARPPPRANVLTF	TGCAGTGCTAGGCCCCCACCGAGGGCCAACGTCCTGACTTTC
NA	TRBD1	TRBV29-1	TRBJ2-1	CSVETWTGAYNEQFF	TGCAGCGTTGAAACATGGACAGGGGCCTACAATGAGCAGTTCTTC
NA	TRBD2	TRBV5-1	TRBJ2-7	CASSLVLAGSSYNEQYF	TGCGCCAGCAGCTTGGTACTAGCGGGAAGCTCCTACAATGAGCAGTACTTC
NA	NA	TRBV4-2	TRBJ2-7	CASSPPGASADYEQYF	TGTGCCAGCAGCCCCCCCGGGGCTAGCGCCGACTACGAGCAGTACTTC